One sample yielded the 18 T cell receptor beta chains listed below, sequenced in a study of T cells in Graves' hyperthyroidism and ophthalmopathy. Amplified regions were TCR beta CDR3 sequences from RNA transcripts. The HTBI primer set served for first-round RT-PCR of the TCR CDR3. A single record per CDR3 protein comes from TCRdb applying MiXCR to the multiplex PCR reads. The repertoire holds hundreds of thousands of distinct CDR3 sequences, with about 14% as singletons. Specimen: blood. These receptors were collected from a woman aged 18 to 35 with Graves' hyperthyroidism.

Worth noting for this clonotype: This sequence may be a read error, since a much larger clone differs from it by one base. The CDR3 loop is CSIGGELNTYEQFF. CDR3 DNA sequence: TGCAGCATTGGTGGGGAGCTGAACACCTACGAGCAGTTCTTC. The chain recombines TRBV29-1 with TRBJ2-7; TRBD2 is a possible D gene (5 bases). Judging by the DNA end, TRBJ2-1 fits better; the J call may be wrong. The CDR3 runs to 14 residues. Germline V gene sequence: CDR1 SQVTM, CDR2 ANQGSEA.

Points on this clonotype: A read error may be the cause here, since a much bigger clone is one base away. The chain carries TRBV19 and TRBJ1-1; 7 bases fit TRBD1. Trimming cost V 7 bases and J 5 bases; bases outside gene matches: 16. The CDR3 runs to 16 residues. The germline gives CDR1 LNHDA, CDR2 SQIVND (reference sequence). In DNA, the CDR3 is TGTGCCAGTACCTCCTCGATCTGGCAGGGGGGGACTGAAGCTTTCTTT. Residues: CASTSSIWQGGTEAFF. Full variable domain (outside the CDR3, taken from reference TRBV19 and TRBJ1-1): DGGITQSPKYLFRKEGQNVTLSCEQNLNHDAMYWYRQDPGQGLRLIYYSQIVNDFQKGDIAEGYSVSREKKESFPLTVTSAQKNPTAFYLCASTSSIWQGGTEAFFGQGTRLTVV.

The chain employs TRBV5-1 and TRBJ2-7; 9 bases are shared with TRBD1. After removal of 3 bases from V and 1 base from J, the junction contained 5 bases not matched to a gene. The CDR3 consists of 15 residues. CDR1 and CDR2 from the germline V gene are SGHRS and YFSETQ. The CDR3 coding sequence is TGCGCCAGCAGCTCACGGACAGGGGCGTCCTACGAGCAGTACTTC. It codes for CASSSRTGASYEQYF.

The V call is TRBV6-5, the J call TRBJ1-4; D might be TRBD1 (6 bases). Germline V lookup: CDR1 MNHEY, CDR2 SVGAGI. V lost 2 bases, J lost 5 bases, and 18 bases lay in between. The CDR3 covers 17 residues. CDR3 sequence reads: CASSYTKPGHLNEKLFF. As DNA, the CDR3 is TGTGCCAGCAGTTACACGAAGCCGGGACACCTAAATGAAAAACTGTTTTTT.

Ten or more counts support this clonotype. The chain employs TRBV30 and TRBJ1-2; weak D call: TRBD1 (6 bases). The germline V gene has CDR1 GTSNPN and CDR2 SVGIG (reference sequence). V lost 3 bases and J 7 bases, leaving 21 bases between the germline ends. The CDR3 runs 15 residues. In DNA form, the CDR3 reads TGTGCCTGGAGGCGGCCTGTACAGGGAGTAGGTGGCTACACCTTC. Amino acid sequence: CAWRRPVQGVGGYTF. Full variable domain (missing parts from reference TRBV30 and TRBJ1-2): SQTIHQWPATLVQPVGSPLSLECTVEGTSNPNLYWYRQAAGRGLQLLFYSVGIGQISSEVPQNLSASRPQDRQFILSSKKLLLSDSGFYLCAWRRPVQGVGGYTFGSGTRLTVV.

This clonotype was detected a few times. This may arise from a read error, as a much more abundant clone is one base away. The chain combines TRBV28 with TRBJ2-1; D ambiguous. Germline V gives CDR1 MDHEN, CDR2 SYDVKM. The CDR3 is 12 residues long. The CDR3 sequence is CASSLSSNEQLF. The CDR3 coding sequence is TGTGCCAGCAGTTTATCTTCCAATGAGCAGCTCTTC.

This clonotype came up a few times. The CDR3, as DNA: TGTGCCACTCGACAGGGGGGGGAAGAGACCCAGTACTTC. It specifies CATRQGGEETQYF. V is TRBV24-1 and J is TRBJ2-5; 9 positions match TRBD1. Germline loops: CDR1 KGHDR, CDR2 SFDVKD. The CDR3 is 13 amino acids. With V trimmed by 10 bases and J by 3 bases, 5 bases remained unmatched.

This clonotype was seen only a few times. The chain joins TRBV7-9 to TRBJ2-1, with a weak D call TRBD2 (6 bases). Germline V gives CDR1 SEHNR, CDR2 FQNEAQ (reference sequence). The CDR3 is made up of 16 amino acids. The V gene lost 3 bases and the J gene lost 5 bases, with 17 bases spanning the gap. The CDR3 nucleotides read TGTGCCAGCAGCTTTTCACGGGGGAACAGAAACAATGAGCAGTTCTTC. This sequence encodes CASSFSRGNRNNEQFF.

This clonotype came up a few times. The chain links TRBV6-2 or TRBV6-3 to TRBJ1-1; D ambiguous. CDR1 is MNHEY, CDR2 SVGEGT, per germline. The length of the CDR3 is 14 residues. The V gene lost 8 bases and the J gene lost 1 base, with 14 bases spanning the gap. The CDR3 DNA sequence: TGTGCCAGCTTTCAGGATTTGGGGAACACTGAAGCTTTCTTT. Translated, it gives CASFQDLGNTEAFF.

This clonotype was detected only a few times. The chain combines TRBV4-3 with TRBJ2-7; maybe TRBD2 (6 bases). The V gene's germline CDR1 is LGHNA and CDR2 YSLEER. V lost 4 bases to trimming and J lost 0 bases, with 25 bases between them. The CDR3 runs to 19 residues. CDR3 bases: TGCGCCAGCAGCCGGTCCCGGGGGTTGGTGGGACTTGTCTCCTACGAGCAGTACTTC. This codes for CASSRSRGLVGLVSYEQYF.

The chain carries TRBV14 and TRBJ2-1; 8 bases line up with TRBD1. Germline CDR1 reads SGHDN; CDR2 reads FVKESK. Trimming removed 4 bases from V and 9 bases from J; junction bases left unmatched: 11. The CDR3 loop spans 15 amino acids. The CDR3 loop reads CASSRSGQGVAEQFF. The CDR3 DNA is TGTGCCAGCAGCCGAAGCGGACAGGGCGTCGCTGAGCAGTTCTTC.

This clonotype has ten or more counts. The rearrangement joins TRBV12-3 or TRBV12-4 to TRBJ2-1; 9 bases fit TRBD2. The ends lost 6 bases at V and 0 bases at J; junction bases unmatched: 3. The CDR3 has 15 residues. This CDR3 is CASSSSGTSYNEQFF. CDR3 nucleotide sequence: TGTGCCAGCAGCTCTAGCGGGACCTCCTACAATGAGCAGTTCTTC.

The sample holds a few counts of this clonotype. Relative to the germline gene, one junction end is altered; a read error may explain this. This chain connects TRBV2 to TRBJ2-7, with D perhaps TRBD1 (6 bases). The CDR3 is 12 amino acids. The V gene's germline CDR1 is SNHLY and CDR2 FYNNEI. The CDR3 loop reads CASSRTAYERYF. The CDR3 region has the DNA TGTGCCAGCAGTCGGACAGCCTACGAGCGGTACTTC.

This clonotype showed up many times. This chain joins TRBV24-1 and TRBJ1-5, with D possibly being TRBD1 (6 bases). Per the germline V gene, CDR1 is KGHDR and CDR2 is SFDVKD. Trimming cost V 10 bases and J 0 bases, with 12 bases left between them. The CDR3 is 14 amino acids. The chain's CDR3 is CATGQSYSNQPQHF. CDR3 nucleotides: TGTGCCACAGGACAGTCTTATAGCAATCAGCCCCAGCATTTT.

V and J are TRBV27 and TRBJ1-6; 7 bases line up with TRBD1. CDR1 MNHEY and CDR2 SMNVEV come from the germline V gene (reference sequence). The CDR3 has 14 residues. V was clipped by 8 bases and J by 6 bases; unmatched bases: 7. CDR3 bases: TGTGCCAGCCGTCGGACAGGAAGTAATTCACCCCTCCACTTT. This sequence encodes CASRRTGSNSPLHF.

This clonotype has more than one count but fewer than ten. This chain uses TRBV6-1 with TRBJ1-4, with D maybe TRBD1 (5 bases). Trimming cost V 5 bases and J 10 bases, with 11 bases left between them. CDR1 and CDR2 from the germline V gene are MNHNS and SASEGT. The CDR3 contains 12 residues. Here the CDR3 DNA reads TGTGCCAGCAGTTCAGGGACGGCAAAACTGTTTTTT. It yields the protein CASSSGTAKLFF.

This clonotype was detected ten times or more. This chain links TRBV6-7 with TRBJ2-7; TRBD1 might be the D (6 bases). TRBV6-7 falls under the ORF class, with uncertain function. CDR3 length: 17 residues. V was pared by 4 bases and J by 3 bases, with 22 bases between. Written as DNA, the CDR3 is TGTGCCAGCAGTTCCGAGATCGACAGGACGTCAAGCTACGAGCAGTACTTC. This sequence encodes CASSSEIDRTSSYEQYF.

This clonotype has ten or more counts. The chain joins TRBV27 to TRBJ2-1, with 10 bases aligning to TRBD1. Germline V gene sequence: CDR1 MNHEY, CDR2 SMNVEV (reference sequence). The CDR3 is made up of 13 amino acids. Trimming at V came to 6 bases and at J to 7 bases, leaving 3 bases not matched to a gene. The CDR3, as DNA: TGTGCCAGCAGAGGGACAGGGGTAAATGAGCAGTTCTTC. It translates to CASRGTGVNEQFF.